This record covers a single T cell receptor beta chain. Its antigen is not known. For TCR beta, cDNA was produced by 5'RACE template switching with UMIs. No DNA is given; TCRdb re-called the 5' RACE reads and lists each CDR3 protein once. This repertoire comprises roughly 350,000 distinct CDR3 sequences; its ten largest clones make up roughly 5.4%. The data originate from a study of T cells expressing NK-cell markers. The wider study: Sorted CD3+CD56-NKG2C+, CD3+CD56+NKG2C- and CD3+CD56+NKG2C+ T cells were the source of the TCR beta repertoires. Study-wide points: For a few donors, these clonotypes were likewise the leading ones in the CD3+CD56-NKG2C+ fraction.

The CDR3 has 15 amino acids. The source is a man aged 18-69 years in good health. This rearrangement joins TRBV21-1 to TRBJ1-6. TRBV21-1 is a documented pseudogene. The sequenced sample consisted of blood T cells: a sorted CD56 or NKG2C T cell subset, CD4+ or CD8+ T cells, or bulk PBMC T cells (not recorded which). The CDR3 loop reads CASSTQHRYNSPLHF.